This section outlines one T cell receptor beta chain sequence together with its context. Its antigen is undetermined. The PCR template was genomic DNA. The TCR beta CDR3 region was amplified using 30 forward and 13 reverse primers. TCRdb re-called the multiplex PCR reads with MiXCR, one entry per CDR3 protein. The repertoire includes around 300,000 distinct CDR3 sequences, more than 40% of them detected once, and roughly 13% sits in the top ten. This sample was included in a study of type 1 and type 2 diabetes patients. Trimming shortened V by 0 bases and J by 0 bases, and 11 bases separated the two germline ends. Germline CDR1 GTSNPN, CDR2 SVGIG (reference sequence). The CDR3 length is 15 residues. General study findings and limits: Age and gender were not matched between study groups. Type 2 diabetes patients had few highly-expanded CD4+ clones, median one. Type 2 diabetes repertoires were more diverse than type 1 diabetes repertoires.

Sequencing was performed on peripheral blood mononuclear cells (PBMCs). The rearrangement joins TRBV30 to TRBJ1-2, with unresolved D. The clonotype originates from a young man with type 2 diabetes. Here the CDR3 reads CAWSVTGRANYGYTF. In DNA, the CDR3 is TGTGCCTGGAGTGTCACGGGAAGAGCTAACTATGGCTACACCTTC.